Each of the 9 T cell receptor beta chains below was sequenced from the same sample in a study of early stage breast cancer tumors (dated by TCRdb to 2016 to 2017). Libraries came from the immunoSEQ multiplex PCR assay. Imported from immuneACCESS, the table was reduced by TCRdb to in-frame sequences with V and J called. These copies leave out some clones; in studies compared against another copy, an unresolved V gene accounts for under half, and the cause of the remainder is not known. This sample gives around 71,000 clones in total; more than 60% of them show up just once. The leading ten clones occupy roughly 3.2% of the sample. Sequencing input: blood. Source of these receptors: a person aged 55 to 69 with breast cancer.

This clone was seen only once. The DNA for the CDR3 is TGTGCCAGCAGCCTGCGCATGAACACTGAAGCTTTCTTT. Encoded protein: CASSLRMNTEAFF. This chain connects TRBV7-6 to TRBJ1-1; D gene unclear. The CDR3 covers 13 residues. The germline V gene has CDR1 SGHVS and CDR2 FNYEAQ. V was pared by 5 bases and J by 0 bases, with 7 bases between.

The chain employs TRBV6-6 and TRBJ2-5; 7 nucleotides agree with TRBD2. J gave up 6 bases and V 6 bases, and 10 bases lay outside the gene matches. The CDR3 runs 14 residues. Germline loops: CDR1 MNHNY, CDR2 SVGAGI (reference sequence). CDR3 amino acids: CASRQAGSGQTQYF. CDR3 DNA sequence: TGTGCCAGCAGGCAAGCGGGGTCGGGACAGACCCAGTACTTC.

V and J are TRBV18 and TRBJ2-2, with 7 bases identical to TRBD1. The length of the CDR3 is 14 residues. Germline V gene sequence: CDR1 KGHSH, CDR2 LQKENI. J gave up 6 bases and V 3 bases, and 4 bases lay outside the gene matches. CDR3 region: CASSPGTAPGELFF. The CDR3 bases are TGTGCCAGCTCACCCGGGACAGCTCCCGGGGAGCTGTTTTTT.

The chain links TRBV4-1 to TRBJ2-2; 9 positions match TRBD2. J was trimmed by 7 bases and V by 6 bases; bases with no gene match: 6. From germline, CDR1 is MGHRA and CDR2 YSYEKL. The CDR3 totals 14 residues. DNA for the CDR3: TGCGCCAGCAGGAGCGGGGGGCTGGGCGGGGAGCTGTTTTTT. Protein product: CASRSGGLGGELFF.

The V call is TRBV5-1, the J call TRBJ2-2; D call uncertain. Germline V CDR1 and CDR2: SGHRS, YFSETQ. The CDR3 is 15 amino acids. Deletions cut 0 bases from V and 1 base from J, with 7 bases between. The CDR3 here is CASSLDLQNTGELFF. The CDR3 DNA follows: TGCGCCAGCAGCTTGGACCTACAGAACACCGGGGAGCTGTTTTTT.

This chain links TRBV4-3 with TRBJ2-7; 11 nucleotides agree with TRBD2. Germline V CDR1 and CDR2: LGHNA, YSLEER. CDR3 size: 15 residues. The J segment lost 5 bases and the V segment lost 2 bases, leaving 5 bases of the junction unmatched. CDR3 region: CASSQQGLAGDEQYF. In DNA, the CDR3 is TGCGCCAGCAGCCAACAAGGACTAGCGGGTGACGAGCAGTACTTC.

V usage is TRBV27 and J usage is TRBJ2-2, with TRBD2 matching 7 bases. Germline V lookup: CDR1 MNHEY, CDR2 SMNVEV (reference sequence). The V and J ends lost 7 bases and 6 bases, in that order; junction bases with no gene match: 14. CDR3 length: 16 residues. The chain's CDR3 is CASKIQGRAGSGELFF. The CDR3 nucleotides are TGTGCCAGCAAAATTCAAGGGAGGGCCGGGTCCGGGGAGCTGTTTTTT.

The chain uses TRBV27 and TRBJ1-2, with D uncertain. Germline loops: CDR1 MNHEY, CDR2 SMNVEV (reference sequence). V was cut by 5 bases and J by 6 bases, with 13 bases left in between. This CDR3 is built from 13 residues. The CDR3 reads CASSPMLGDGYTF. The CDR3 coding sequence is TGTGCCAGCAGTCCCATGCTTGGGGATGGCTACACCTTC.

This chain uses TRBV10-1 with TRBJ2-1, with 10 nucleotides matching TRBD2. This CDR3 comprises 16 residues. With V trimmed by 3 bases and J by 4 bases, 6 bases remained unmatched. Germline-derived CDR1 and CDR2 are WNHNN and SYGVQD (reference sequence). CDR3 amino acids: CASSDKRGGQYNEQFF. CDR3 nucleotides: TGCGCCAGCAGTGATAAGCGGGGGGGCCAGTACAATGAGCAGTTCTTC.